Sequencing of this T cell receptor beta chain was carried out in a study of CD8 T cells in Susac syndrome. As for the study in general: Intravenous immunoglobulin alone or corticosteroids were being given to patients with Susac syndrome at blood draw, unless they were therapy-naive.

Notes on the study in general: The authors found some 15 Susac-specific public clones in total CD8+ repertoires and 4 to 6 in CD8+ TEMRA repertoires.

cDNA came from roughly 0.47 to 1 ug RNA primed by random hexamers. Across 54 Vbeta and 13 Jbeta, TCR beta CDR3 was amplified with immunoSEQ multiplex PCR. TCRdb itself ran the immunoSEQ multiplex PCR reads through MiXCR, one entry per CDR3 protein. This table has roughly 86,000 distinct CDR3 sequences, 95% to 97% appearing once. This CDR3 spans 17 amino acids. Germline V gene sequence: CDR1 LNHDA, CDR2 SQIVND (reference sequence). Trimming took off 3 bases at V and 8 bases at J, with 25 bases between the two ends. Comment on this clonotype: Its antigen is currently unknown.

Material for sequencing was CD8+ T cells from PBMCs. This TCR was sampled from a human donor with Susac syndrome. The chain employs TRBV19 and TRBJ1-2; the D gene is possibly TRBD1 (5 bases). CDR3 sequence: CASSIVPDTPTRRGYTF. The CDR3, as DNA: TGTGCCAGTAGTATTGTCCCGGACACACCAACCCGGAGGGGCTACACCTTC.